This T cell receptor beta chain was recorded in a study of OX40 agonist ivuxolimab in advanced cancers. Germline assignment: CDR1 SGDLS and CDR2 YYNGEE. Trimming stripped 0 bases from V and 10 bases from J, with 11 bases between. The length of the CDR3 is 13 residues. Some clones are missing from TCRdb's copy, which holds only in-frame ones; the method was immunoSEQ multiplex PCR. The sample contains roughly 25,000 clones, 81% of which appear only once. This TCR came from an adult with an advanced solid tumor such as melanoma, head and neck, liver or kidney cancer. The sequencing used CD4+ or CD8+ T cells sorted from blood, collected in a trial of the OX40 agonist ivuxolimab. The chain links TRBV9 to TRBJ2-1, with D perhaps being TRBD1 or TRBD2 (5 bases each). CDR3 DNA sequence: TGTGCCAGCAGCGTAGGGGTGGGGACCGAGCAGTTCTTC. As protein: CASSVGVGTEQFF.